Below are 5 T cell receptor beta chains sequenced from a single sample in a study of blood T cell repertoires in COVID-19. The method was immunoSEQ multiplex PCR; TCRdb's version includes in-frame clones alone and lacks a portion of them. The table includes roughly 70,000 clones, 80% detected once. Sequenced material: peripheral blood. The receptors shown here come from a man aged 65 to 79 who had recovered from COVID-19.

The chain has TRBV28 and TRBJ1-1, with D perhaps TRBD1 (6 bases). The CDR3 spans 12 residues. Germline V gives CDR1 MDHEN, CDR2 SYDVKM. The V and J ends lost 7 bases and 1 base respectively, with 7 bases between them. DNA for the CDR3: TGTGCCAGCAAGACAGGGAACACTGAAGCTTTCTTT. Translation gives CASKTGNTEAFF. Complete variable domain (other parts from reference TRBV28 and TRBJ1-1): DVKVTQSSRYLVKRTGEKVFLECVQDMDHENMFWYRQDPGLGLRLIYFSYDVKMKEKGDIPEGYSVSREKKERFSLILESASTNQTSMYLCASKTGNTEAFFGQGTRLTVV.

This rearrangement joins TRBV6-2 or TRBV6-3 to TRBJ2-7; maybe TRBD1 (6 bases). Looked up from germline, CDR1 is MNHEY and CDR2 is SVGEGT. CDR3 length: 15 residues. Trimming left V 2 bases short and J 3 bases short, with 14 bases between. For the CDR3, the DNA is TGTGCCAGCAGTTACCCGGACAGTAGGATCTACGAGCAGTACTTC. Translated: CASSYPDSRIYEQYF.

This clone was counted only a few times. V gene TRBV4-3 combines with J gene TRBJ1-6; TRBD1 matches at 11 bases. Per germline, CDR1 LGHNA and CDR2 YSLEER. With V trimmed by 4 bases and J by 9 bases, 8 bases remained unmatched. The length of the CDR3 is 16 residues. CDR3 residues: CASSRGQGALFSPLHF. The CDR3 coding sequence is TGCGCCAGCAGCCGCGGACAGGGGGCTTTGTTTTCACCCCTCCACTTT.

DNA for the CDR3: TGCGCCAGCAGCCAGACAGGGGGCGAAGACGGCTACACCTTC. Its protein product is CASSQTGGEDGYTF. This chain uses TRBV5-1 with TRBJ1-2; 10 bases are shared with TRBD1. Germline V gene lookup returns CDR1 SGHRS and CDR2 YFSETQ. Trimming took 4 bases from V and 8 from J; bases not matched to a gene: 8. The CDR3 consists of 14 residues.

This chain uses TRBV5-8 with TRBJ2-2; TRBD1 aligns across 8 bases. The CDR3 covers 16 residues. The trim removed 0 bases at V and 7 bases at J, leaving 8 bases unmatched. The V gene's germline CDR1 is SGHTS and CDR2 YDEGEE. The CDR3 DNA follows: TGTGCCAGCAGCTTGGATCGGCAGGGGGCCGGCGGGGAGCTGTTTTTT. Amino acids: CASSLDRQGAGGELFF. The entire variable domain, with the rest obtained from reference TRBV5-8 and TRBJ2-2, is as follows: EAGVTQSPTHLIKTRGQQATLRCSPISGHTSVYWYQQALGLGLQFLLWYDEGEERNRGNFPPRFSGRQFPNYSSELNVNALELEDSALYLCASSLDRQGAGGELFFGEGSRLTVL.